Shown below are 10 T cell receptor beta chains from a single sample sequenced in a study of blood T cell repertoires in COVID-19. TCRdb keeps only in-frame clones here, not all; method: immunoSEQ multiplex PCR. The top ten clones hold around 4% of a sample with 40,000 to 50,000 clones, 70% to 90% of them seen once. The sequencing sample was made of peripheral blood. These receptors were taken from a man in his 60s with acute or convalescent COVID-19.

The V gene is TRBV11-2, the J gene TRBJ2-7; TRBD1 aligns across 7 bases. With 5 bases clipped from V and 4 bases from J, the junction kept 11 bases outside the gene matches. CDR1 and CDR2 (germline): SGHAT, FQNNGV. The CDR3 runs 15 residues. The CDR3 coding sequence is TGTGCCAGCAGCCCGGACAGGATTCTGTCGTACGAGCAGTACTTC. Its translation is CASSPDRILSYEQYF.

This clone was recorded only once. Here the CDR3 reads CASSFGVGSPLHF. In nucleotides, the CDR3 is TGTGCCAGCAGCTTCGGGGTTGGATCACCCCTCCACTTT. V and J are TRBV6-6 and TRBJ1-6; D is ambiguous. The CDR3 has 13 residues. V gave up 6 bases and J gave up 10 bases, with 13 bases separating them. Per the germline V gene, CDR1 is MNHNY and CDR2 is SVGAGI (reference sequence).

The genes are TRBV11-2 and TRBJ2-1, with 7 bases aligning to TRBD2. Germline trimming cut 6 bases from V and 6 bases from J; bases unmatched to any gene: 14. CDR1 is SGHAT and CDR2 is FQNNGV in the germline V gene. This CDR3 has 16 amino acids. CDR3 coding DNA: TGTGCCAGCAGTTCCCGTGGGGCTAGCGGCCCCAATGAGCAGTTCTTC. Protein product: CASSSRGASGPNEQFF.

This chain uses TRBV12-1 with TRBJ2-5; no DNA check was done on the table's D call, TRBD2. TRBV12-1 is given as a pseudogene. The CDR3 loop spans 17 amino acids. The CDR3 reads CASSPGLAGNRPGTQYF. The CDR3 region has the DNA TGTGCCAGCAGCCCGGGACTAGCGGGGAACCGCCCAGGGACCCAGTACTTC.

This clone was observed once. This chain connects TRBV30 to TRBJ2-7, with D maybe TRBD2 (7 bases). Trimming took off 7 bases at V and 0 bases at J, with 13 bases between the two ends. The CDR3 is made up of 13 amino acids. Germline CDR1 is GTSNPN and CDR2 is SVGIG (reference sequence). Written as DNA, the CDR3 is TGTGCCTACGAGCGGGACACCTCCTACGAGCAGTACTTC. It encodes CAYERDTSYEQYF. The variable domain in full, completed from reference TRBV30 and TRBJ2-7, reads SQTIHQWPATLVQPVGSPLSLECTVEGTSNPNLYWYRQAAGRGLQLLFYSVGIGQISSEVPQNLSASRPQDRQFILSSKKLLLSDSGFYLCAYERDTSYEQYFGPGTRLTVT.

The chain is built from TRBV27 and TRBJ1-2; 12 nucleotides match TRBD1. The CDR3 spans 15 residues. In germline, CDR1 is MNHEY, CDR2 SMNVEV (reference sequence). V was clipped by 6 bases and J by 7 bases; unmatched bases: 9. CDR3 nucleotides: TGTGCCAGCAGACTGGGGACAGGGGGCCTCGGTGGCTACACCTTC. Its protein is CASRLGTGGLGGYTF.

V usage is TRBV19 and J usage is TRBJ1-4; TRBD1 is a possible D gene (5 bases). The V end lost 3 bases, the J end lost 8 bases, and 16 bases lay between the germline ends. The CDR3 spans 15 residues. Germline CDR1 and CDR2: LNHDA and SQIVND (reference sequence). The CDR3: CASSIGRARVEKLFF. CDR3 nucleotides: TGTGCCAGTAGTATTGGACGGGCCAGGGTGGAAAAACTGTTTTTT.

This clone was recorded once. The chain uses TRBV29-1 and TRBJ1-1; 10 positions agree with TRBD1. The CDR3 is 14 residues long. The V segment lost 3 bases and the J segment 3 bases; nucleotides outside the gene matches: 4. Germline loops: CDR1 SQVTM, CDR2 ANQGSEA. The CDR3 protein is CSVEWDRGDTEAFF. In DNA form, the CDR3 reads TGCAGCGTTGAGTGGGACAGGGGAGACACTGAAGCTTTCTTT. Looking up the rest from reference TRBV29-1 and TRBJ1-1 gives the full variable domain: SAVISQKPSRDICQRGTSLTIQCQVDSQVTMMFWYRQQPGQSLTLIATANQGSEATYESGFVIDKFPISRPNLTFSTLTVSNMSPEDSSIYLCSVEWDRGDTEAFFGQGTRLTVV.

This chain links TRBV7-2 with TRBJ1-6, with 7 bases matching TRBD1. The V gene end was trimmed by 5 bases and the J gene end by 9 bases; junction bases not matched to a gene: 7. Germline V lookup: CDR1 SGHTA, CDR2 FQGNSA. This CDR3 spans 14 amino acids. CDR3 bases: TGTGCCAGCAGCCCTCGACAGGGAGGTTCACCCCTCCACTTT. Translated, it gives CASSPRQGGSPLHF.

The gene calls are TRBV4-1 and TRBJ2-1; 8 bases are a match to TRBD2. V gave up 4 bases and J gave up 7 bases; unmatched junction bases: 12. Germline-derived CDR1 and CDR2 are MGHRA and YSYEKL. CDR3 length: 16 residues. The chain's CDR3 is CASSPPSAGAGNEQFF. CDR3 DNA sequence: TGCGCCAGCAGCCCCCCCTCAGCGGGGGCGGGTAATGAGCAGTTCTTC.